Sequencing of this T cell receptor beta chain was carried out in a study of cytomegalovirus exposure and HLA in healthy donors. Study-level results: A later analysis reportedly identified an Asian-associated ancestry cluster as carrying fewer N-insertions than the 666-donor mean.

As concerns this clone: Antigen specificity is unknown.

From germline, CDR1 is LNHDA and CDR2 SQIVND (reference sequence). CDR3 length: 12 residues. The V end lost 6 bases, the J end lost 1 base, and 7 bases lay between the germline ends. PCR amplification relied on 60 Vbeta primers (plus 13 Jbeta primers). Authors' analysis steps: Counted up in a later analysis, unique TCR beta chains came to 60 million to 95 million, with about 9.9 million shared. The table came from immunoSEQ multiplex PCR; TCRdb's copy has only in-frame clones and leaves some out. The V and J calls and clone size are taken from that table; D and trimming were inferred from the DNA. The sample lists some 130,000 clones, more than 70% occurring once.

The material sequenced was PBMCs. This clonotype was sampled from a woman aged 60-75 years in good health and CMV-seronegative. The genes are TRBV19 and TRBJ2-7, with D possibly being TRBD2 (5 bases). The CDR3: CASSPGSYEQYF. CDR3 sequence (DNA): TGTGCCAGTAGCCCGGGATCCTACGAGCAGTACTTC.